Listed below are T cell receptor beta chains from one sample, sequenced in a study of blood T cell repertoires in COVID-19. Repertoires were generated with immunoSEQ multiplex PCR, while TCRdb's copy carries only in-frame clones and drops some. The data hold more than 150,000 clones, with around 90% observed a single time. Source material: peripheral blood. The receptors here all came from a man aged 50-59 years with acute or convalescent COVID-19. Each CDR3 is given with its conserved first and last residue. Each record gives: V gene, clone size, D gene, J gene, CDR3 protein, CDR3 DNA. The D gene is left open where the match is weak. Clone sizes are given selectively: once, few, many, or a class where the clone is expanded.

TRBV5-5,many,TRBD1,TRBJ2-6,CASSFSGQGFSGANVLTF,TGTGCCAGCAGCTTTTCGGGACAGGGGTTCTCTGGGGCCAACGTCCTGACTTTC
TRBV20-1,many,-,TRBJ2-5,CSASEAGMTQETQYF,TGCAGTGCTAGTGAGGCGGGGATGACTCAAGAGACCCAGTACTTC
TRBV29-1,-,-,TRBJ1-1,CSVGEGGEAFF,TGCAGCGTTGGGGAGGGGGGTGAAGCTTTCTTT
TRBV10-3,-,TRBD2,TRBJ2-3,CAIRRTSATDTQYF,TGTGCCATCCGGCGGACTAGCGCTACAGATACGCAGTATTTT
TRBV5-1,-,TRBD1,TRBJ2-5,CASSFEGQGWETQYF,TGCGCCAGCAGCTTTGAGGGACAGGGATGGGAGACCCAGTACTTC
TRBV18,-,TRBD2,TRBJ2-7,CASSPGLAGDYEQYF,TGTGCCAGCTCACCAGGACTAGCGGGAGACTACGAGCAGTACTTC
TRBV28,-,TRBD1,TRBJ1-1,CASSYYGTGRTEAFF,TGTGCCAGCAGTTATTACGGGACAGGGAGGACTGAAGCTTTCTTT
TRBV24-1,-,-,TRBJ1-5,CATSDSRRLYSNQPQHF,TGTGCCACCAGTGATTCGCGCAGACTATATAGCAATCAGCCCCAGCATTTT
TRBV10-3,-,TRBD1,TRBJ1-2,CASQGLTGGRGGYTF,TGTGCCTCCCAGGGGTTGACAGGGGGAAGGGGTGGCTACACCTTC
TRBV27,-,TRBD2,TRBJ2-6,CASSSNRGEAGANVLTF,TGTGCCAGCAGTTCTAATCGGGGGGAGGCTGGGGCCAACGTCCTGACTTTC
TRBV4-1,-,-,TRBJ1-3,CASSQEGVGGNTIYF,TGCGCCAGCAGCCAAGAAGGGGTCGGAGGAAACACCATATATTTT
TRBV27,-,TRBD1,TRBJ1-6,CASRWTGGGESPLHF,TGTGCCAGCAGGTGGACAGGGGGCGGGGAATCACCCCTCCACTTT
TRBV9,few,TRBD2,TRBJ2-5,CASSDRTSTTQETQYF,TGTGCCAGCAGCGACCGGACTAGCACTACCCAAGAGACCCAGTACTTC
TRBV4-2,once,TRBD2,TRBJ2-4,CASSHTGTSGGAKNIQYF,TGTGCCAGCAGCCACACGGGGACTAGCGGGGGAGCCAAAAACATTCAGTACTTC
TRBV28,-,-,TRBJ1-4,CASSFSGATNEKLFF,TGTGCCAGCAGTTTCTCGGGGGCAACTAATGAAAAACTGTTTTTT
TRBV28,once,-,TRBJ2-3,CASTTATYTQYF,TGTGCCAGCACTACCGCTACCTATACGCAGTATTTT
TRBV6-5,-,-,TRBJ1-1,CASKAGLMNTEAFF,TGTGCCAGCAAGGCGGGGCTGATGAACACTGAAGCTTTCTTT
TRBV11-3,-,TRBD2,TRBJ2-2,CASSTLAGNTGELFF,TGTGCCAGCAGCACACTAGCGGGAAACACCGGGGAGCTGTTTTTT
TRBV7-2,-,-,TRBJ1-5,CASSSGVISNQPQHF,TGTGCCAGCAGCTCGGGAGTAATTAGCAATCAGCCCCAGCATTTT
TRBV7-2,-,TRBD2,TRBJ2-5,CASSPGGTSGGRATQYF,TGTGCCAGCAGCCCGGGGGGTACTAGCGGGGGGCGGGCGACCCAGTACTTC
TRBV11-2,few,-,TRBJ1-6,CASSFRTVNNSPLHF,TGTGCCAGCAGCTTCAGGACAGTCAATAATTCACCCCTCCACTTT
TRBV2,-,TRBD1,TRBJ2-3,CASCHRVGTGSDTQYF,TGTGCCAGCTGTCACAGGGTGGGGACAGGATCAGATACGCAGTATTTT
TRBV27,-,-,TRBJ1-1,CASLRVNGNTEAFF,TGTGCCAGCCTCAGGGTAAACGGGAACACTGAAGCTTTCTTT
TRBV18,-,TRBD1,TRBJ1-1,CASSPGTVNTEAFF,TGTGCCAGCTCACCAGGGACAGTCAACACTGAAGCTTTCTTT
TRBV2,-,-,TRBJ1-4,CASSRDATNEKLFF,TGTGCCAGCAGTCGAGATGCAACTAATGAAAAACTGTTTTTT
TRBV3-1/TRBV3-2,-,-,TRBJ1-1,CASSQDPAVNTEAFF,TGTGCCAGCAGCCAAGATCCCGCGGTGAACACTGAAGCTTTCTTT
TRBV28,-,TRBD2,TRBJ2-7,CASRSWDFGLAGGSSYEQYF,TGTGCCAGCAGAAGTTGGGACTTCGGACTAGCGGGAGGGAGCTCCTACGAGCAGTACTTC